This TCR beta chain was recorded in a study of blood T cell repertoires in COVID-19. About the study: The cDNA or gDNA used as material had been derived from T cells, B-cell-depleted T cells, or PBMCs.

Under the authors' procedure: Researchers report that nucleated cell counts were estimated from reference gene primer amplification. Repertoires were generated with immunoSEQ multiplex PCR, while TCRdb's copy carries only in-frame clones and drops some. D and trimming were read from the DNA, whereas the V and J calls and clone size are those reported in that table. The sample shows fewer than 400,000 clones, approximately 86% of them seen only once. The clonotype originates from a human donor in a cohort sampled during active COVID-19. The material sequenced was peripheral blood.

CDR3 loop: CASSIPWNRADGYTF. The CDR3 region has the DNA TGTGCCAGTAGTATCCCCTGGAACAGGGCCGATGGCTACACCTTC. This chain joins TRBV19 and TRBJ1-2, with D possibly matching TRBD1 (6 bases). CDR1 and CDR2 (germline): LNHDA, SQIVND (reference sequence). The ends were cut back, 3 bases at V and 6 bases at J, with 17 bases in the middle. The CDR3 loop spans 15 amino acids.